A single sample gave rise to the 5 T cell receptor beta chains below, sequenced in a study of CD8+CD57+ T cells in acquired aplastic anemia (dated 2018 in TCRdb). Data came from an Illumina HiSeq 2000. Profiling of TCR beta VDJ combinations and CDR3 sequences used genomic DNA as the template. TCRdb reprocessed the public reads (quality trimming at Q25 with fastp, clone calling with MiXCR) and kept in-frame beta chains. Each entry is one CDR3 protein sequence, shown with its most common DNA and genes. Counted in this sample were 260,000 or so distinct CDR3 sequences; more than 40% of them appeared once. 7% to 9.5% of the sample is taken by the ten largest. Patients chosen for sequencing had shown expansion of CD8+CD57+ cells by flow cytometry. Sample: sorted CD4+, CD8+, or CD8+CD57+ T cells (not recorded which) from PBMCs. All receptors derive from a human donor with aplastic anemia.

This clonotype has only a few counts. V is TRBV6-2 or TRBV6-3 and J is TRBJ2-1; D is unresolved. With 2 bases removed from V and 9 bases from J, the gap between germline ends came to 11 bases. Looked up from germline, CDR1 is MNHEY and CDR2 is SVGEGT. There are 13 residues in the CDR3. Here the CDR3 DNA reads TGTGCCAGCAGTTACCCGGAGTTCGGTGAGCAGTTCTTC. Its protein is CASSYPEFGEQFF.

A note on this clonotype: A read error is possible here, since a much larger clone lies one base away. The rearrangement links TRBV13 to TRBJ2-1, with D maybe TRBD2 (6 bases). V dropped 8 bases and J dropped 7 bases, with 18 bases sitting between them. Germline CDR1 and CDR2: PRHDT and FYEKMQ (reference sequence). This CDR3 has 14 residues. The CDR3 region is CASGSPAGLNEQFF. The CDR3 DNA reads TGTGCCAGCGGCTCTCCGGCGGGATTGAATGAGCAGTTCTTC.

This clonotype was observed a few times. The rearrangement uses TRBV4-3 and TRBJ2-1; D unresolved. Germline CDR1 is LGHNA and CDR2 is YSLEER. The CDR3 has 18 amino acids. Trimming removed 2 bases from V and 4 bases from J, with 21 bases in between. CDR3 protein: CASSQRIFYLTSYNEQFF. The CDR3 coding sequence is TGCGCCAGCAGCCAACGAATATTTTACTTAACAAGTTACAATGAGCAGTTCTTC.

CDR3 loop: CASAHTRAQGLNEQYF. The CDR3 nucleotides are TGTGCCAGCGCCCACACCCGCGCACAGGGGTTAAACGAGCAGTACTTC. The chain employs TRBV9 and TRBJ2-7, with 7 bases that match TRBD1. CDR3 length: 16 residues. The V and J ends lost 7 bases and 5 bases, in that order; junction bases with no gene match: 18. Germline CDR1 is SGDLS and CDR2 is YYNGEE.

Many counts were recorded for this clonotype. The chain recombines TRBV6-6 with TRBJ1-1; 8 bases line up with TRBD1. Per the germline V gene, CDR1 is MNHNY and CDR2 is SVGAGI (reference sequence). The CDR3 has 16 amino acids. With V trimmed by 5 bases and J by 1 base, 9 bases remained unmatched. The CDR3 DNA reads TGTGCCAGCAGTGAGATGGACAGGGTTAGGAACACTGAAGCTTTCTTT. Protein: CASSEMDRVRNTEAFF.